This T cell receptor beta chain is from a study of control samples from healthy donors and cancer patients. Germline-derived CDR1 and CDR2 are SGHTA and FQGTGA. V lost 5 bases, J lost 9 bases, and 19 bases lay in between. The CDR3 length is 14 residues. Repertoires were generated with immunoSEQ multiplex PCR, while TCRdb's copy carries only in-frame clones and drops some. The repertoire holds some 120,000 clones, with approximately 94% as singletons. The sequencing input was PBMCs. The sequence was obtained from a man aged 45-60 years with head and neck cancer. The gene calls are TRBV7-3 and TRBJ1-2, with D unclear. CDR3: CASSRLGLLGSYTF. The CDR3 DNA follows: TGTGCCAGCAGCCGATTAGGACTCCTGGGAAGCTACACCTTC.